The 25 T cell receptor beta chains below all came from one sample that was sequenced in a study of cytomegalovirus exposure and HLA in healthy donors. Vbeta (60) and Jbeta (13) primers were used in the PCR. Generated by immunoSEQ multiplex PCR, the TCRdb table keeps only in-frame clones and is missing some. The sample shows roughly 200,000 clones, roughly four fifths of them seen only once. Sequencing used PBMCs. These receptors were taken from a woman in her 40s in good health and CMV-seronegative.

The chain couples TRBV11-3 to TRBJ2-5; D remains ambiguous. The V gene's germline CDR1 is SGHNT and CDR2 YENEEA. CDR3 length equals 15 residues. Trimming left V 3 bases short and J 3 bases short, with 14 bases between. The CDR3 region is CASSFSGEAKETQYF. The DNA for the CDR3 is TGTGCCAGCAGCTTTAGTGGAGAGGCTAAAGAGACCCAGTACTTC.

The gene calls are TRBV10-3 and TRBJ2-3; 12 bases agree with TRBD2. CDR1 and CDR2 from the germline V gene are ENHRY and SYGVKD. V dropped 4 bases and J dropped 4; count of bases not matched to a gene: 6. The CDR3 runs 16 residues. As DNA, the CDR3 is TGTGCCATCAGTGTCGCGACTAGCGGGGGCCCAGATACGCAGTATTTT. Its protein is CAISVATSGGPDTQYF.

The chain couples TRBV18 to TRBJ1-5, with D possibly being TRBD1 (6 bases). The germline gives CDR1 KGHSH, CDR2 LQKENI. This CDR3 is 17 amino acids long. V lost 3 bases and J 4 bases, leaving 19 bases between the germline ends. The CDR3 loop is CASSPDSWGRGNQPQHF. The CDR3 bases are TGTGCCAGCTCACCGGACAGTTGGGGCAGGGGAAATCAGCCCCAGCATTTT.

The V call is TRBV7-9, the J call TRBJ2-2, with 11 bases matching TRBD1. Germline assignment: CDR1 SEHNR and CDR2 FQNEAQ (reference sequence). The CDR3 is made up of 15 amino acids. V lost 5 bases to trimming and J lost 3 bases; unmatched junction nucleotides: 2. This CDR3 is CASSKGQGDTGELFF. CDR3 in DNA: TGTGCCAGCAGCAAGGGACAGGGGGACACCGGGGAGCTGTTTTTT.

This clone has just one count. The gene calls are TRBV19 and TRBJ2-2; possibly TRBD2 for D (5 bases). Germline CDR1 LNHDA, CDR2 SQIVND (reference sequence). The CDR3 loop spans 15 amino acids. The V end lost 4 bases, the J end lost 4 bases, and 13 bases lay between the germline ends. CDR3 in amino acids: CASSSGLASTGELFF. DNA of the CDR3: TGTGCCAGTAGTAGCGGGTTAGCTAGCACCGGGGAGCTGTTTTTT. Variable domain in full (rest from reference TRBV19 and TRBJ2-2): DGGITQSPKYLFRKEGQNVTLSCEQNLNHDAMYWYRQDPGQGLRLIYYSQIVNDFQKGDIAEGYSVSREKKESFPLTVTSAQKNPTAFYLCASSSGLASTGELFFGEGSRLTVL.

The rearrangement uses TRBV9 and TRBJ1-5; TRBD1 aligns across 7 bases. Losses at the gene ends were 2 bases for V and 7 bases for J; bases not matched to a gene: 9. This CDR3 contains 15 residues. The germline CDR1 and CDR2 sequences are SGDLS and YYNGEE. CDR3 residues: CASSVKHRGGQPQHF. Here the CDR3 DNA reads TGTGCCAGCAGCGTTAAACACAGGGGCGGGCAGCCCCAGCATTTT.

This clone is a singleton in its sample. The chain couples TRBV5-5 to TRBJ1-2; a weak D match, TRBD1 (5 bases). The CDR3 has 14 residues. With 1 base removed from V and 6 bases from J, the gap between germline ends came to 13 bases. Looked up from germline, CDR1 is SGHKS and CDR2 is YYEKEE (reference sequence). The CDR3 DNA is TGTGCCAGCAGCTTGTACCCGGGGGGGAATGGCTACACCTTC. Protein product: CASSLYPGGNGYTF.

The chain links TRBV5-4 to TRBJ2-5; D not resolved. V lost 0 bases and J 3 bases, leaving 6 bases between the germline ends. The V gene's germline CDR1 is SGHNT and CDR2 YYREEE (reference sequence). This CDR3 comprises 13 residues. CDR3 protein: CASSLDSKETQYF. CDR3 coding DNA: TGTGCCAGCAGCTTGGACAGTAAAGAGACCCAGTACTTC. Variable domain in full (rest from reference TRBV5-4 and TRBJ2-5): ETGVTQSPTHLIKTRGQQVTLRCSSQSGHNTVSWYQQALGQGPQFIFQYYREEENGRGNFPPRFSGLQFPNYSSELNVNALELDDSALYLCASSLDSKETQYFGPGTRLLVL.

The chain carries TRBV30 and TRBJ1-5; 12 bases are shared with TRBD1. Unmatched junction bases numbered 11, after V lost 4 bases and J lost 7 bases. Germline V CDR1 and CDR2: GTSNPN, SVGIG (reference sequence). The CDR3 runs 16 residues. The CDR3 DNA reads TGTGCCTGGACCACCGGGACAGGGGGCGCAGGGCAGCCCCAGCATTTT. This sequence encodes CAWTTGTGGAGQPQHF.

This clone has only one observation. The chain couples TRBV11-2 to TRBJ1-1; weak D call: TRBD1 (5 bases). Trimming shortened V by 1 base and J by 5 bases, and 14 bases separated the two germline ends. Looked up from germline, CDR1 is SGHAT and CDR2 is FQNNGV. The CDR3 has 15 residues. CDR3 sequence (DNA): TGTGCCAGCAGCTTAGGGTGGGCAGGGTCGACTGAAGCTTTCTTT. Translation: CASSLGWAGSTEAFF.

The V call is TRBV4-2, the J call TRBJ1-2; 7 nucleotides align to TRBD1. V shed 1 base and J 8 bases; nucleotides not matched to a gene: 4. CDR1 is LGHNA and CDR2 is YNFKEQ in the germline V gene. The length of the CDR3 is 13 residues. For the CDR3, the DNA is TGTGCCAGCAGCCAAGGGACAGGTCGAGGCTACACCTTC. Amino acids: CASSQGTGRGYTF.

This rearrangement joins TRBV30 to TRBJ2-7; 9 nucleotides match TRBD1. This CDR3 is built from 16 residues. Per the germline V gene, CDR1 is GTSNPN and CDR2 is SVGIG (reference sequence). With V trimmed by 8 bases and J by 5 bases, 19 bases remained unmatched. The CDR3 is CAGNPITGTGTHEQYF. CDR3 sequence (DNA): TGTGCCGGAAATCCAATAACCGGGACAGGGACCCACGAGCAGTACTTC.

V usage is TRBV19 and J usage is TRBJ1-2; 8 bases match TRBD1. V dropped 0 bases and J dropped 5; count of bases not matched to a gene: 11. Germline values: CDR1 LNHDA, CDR2 SQIVND (reference sequence). The CDR3 loop spans 17 amino acids. The CDR3 region has the DNA TGTGCCAGTAGTATAGACTCCCCGGTGACAGGGGATTATGGCTACACCTTC. Protein: CASSIDSPVTGDYGYTF.

The CDR3 reads CASGPRGRDGYTF. The CDR3 nucleotides are TGTGCCAGCGGCCCGCGGGGCCGAGATGGCTACACCTTC. This chain uses TRBV7-9 with TRBJ1-2, with D possibly matching TRBD1 (5 bases). The CDR3 contains 13 residues. Between the trimmed V and J ends, which lost 8 bases and 6 bases, there was a span of 16 bases. Germline CDR1 and CDR2: SEHNR and FQNEAQ (reference sequence).

The gene calls are TRBV6-5 and TRBJ1-2; D is uncertain. Per the germline V gene, CDR1 is MNHEY and CDR2 is SVGAGI. The CDR3 is 15 residues long. V was clipped by 0 bases and J by 6 bases, with 14 bases between them. CDR3 in DNA: TGTGCCAGCAGTTACTCGTGGGCATCACCCGATGGCTACACCTTC. It codes for CASSYSWASPDGYTF.

V usage is TRBV18 and J usage is TRBJ1-2, with D hard to call. Germline V CDR1 and CDR2: KGHSH, LQKENI. This CDR3 is built from 15 residues. With 2 bases removed from V and 0 bases from J, the gap between germline ends came to 10 bases. In nucleotides, the CDR3 is TGTGCCAGCTCACCAAGAACAGCTACTAACTATGGCTACACCTTC. This sequence encodes CASSPRTATNYGYTF.

V and J are TRBV13 and TRBJ1-5, with D possibly being TRBD1 (6 bases). Trimming cost V 5 bases and J 7 bases, with 18 bases left between them. Germline V gene lookup returns CDR1 PRHDT and CDR2 FYEKMQ (reference sequence). This CDR3 has 15 residues. CDR3 protein: CASSRRGGVQQPQHF. The CDR3 coding sequence is TGTGCCAGCAGCCGCCGAGGGGGGGTTCAGCAGCCCCAGCATTTT.

V gene TRBV19 combines with J gene TRBJ2-7, with TRBD1 identical over 7 bases. The germline V gene encodes CDR1 LNHDA and CDR2 SQIVND (reference sequence). Unmatched junction bases numbered 8, after V lost 6 bases and J lost 0 bases. The CDR3 contains 15 residues. The CDR3 DNA sequence: TGTGCCAGTAGACCTTCGGACAGGACCTCCTACGAGCAGTACTTC. It translates to CASRPSDRTSYEQYF.

CDR3 nucleotide sequence: TGTGCCAGCAGCTCCTGGACAGGGGGCAATGGAGCTTTCTTT. Its protein is CASSSWTGGNGAFF. The rearrangement joins TRBV5-6 to TRBJ1-1, with 11 positions matching TRBD1. Germline V gene lookup returns CDR1 SGHDT and CDR2 YYEEEE. CDR3 length: 14 amino acids. J was trimmed by 10 bases and V by 3 bases; bases with no gene match: 8.

The rearrangement uses TRBV6-1 and TRBJ2-2, with no clear D. The CDR3 spans 14 residues. The V gene lost 7 bases and the J gene lost 0 bases, with 9 bases spanning the gap. The germline CDR1 and CDR2 sequences are MNHNS and SASEGT. The CDR3 nucleotides are TGTGCCAGCATAGCCGGCTCGAACACCGGGGAGCTGTTTTTT. Protein product: CASIAGSNTGELFF.

This clone was counted a single time. The junction departs from the called germline gene at one end, perhaps through a read error. The V and J genes are TRBV7-9 and TRBJ1-4; D might be TRBD1 (5 bases). The CDR3 is 17 residues long. Germline V gene sequence: CDR1 SEHNR, CDR2 FQNEAQ (reference sequence). Here the CDR3 reads CSSSQVSRVMGHEKLFF. The CDR3 DNA is TGTTCCAGCAGCCAAGTTAGCCGGGTCATGGGGCATGAAAAACTGTTTTTT.

This clone was counted only a few times. CDR3 residues: CASSQPNRGTNEKLFF. CDR3 in DNA: TGCGCCAGCAGCCAACCCAACCGGGGGACTAATGAAAAACTGTTTTTT. The chain recombines TRBV4-1 with TRBJ1-4, with D maybe TRBD1 (5 bases). Germline V gene data show CDR1 as MGHRA and CDR2 as YSYEKL. V was trimmed by 2 bases and J by 2 bases, leaving 12 bases between them. This CDR3 has 16 residues.

V is TRBV7-2 and J is TRBJ1-1; tentative D call: TRBD1 (5 bases). The CDR3 length is 14 residues. The germline CDR1 and CDR2 sequences are SGHTA and FQGNSA. With 1 base removed from V and 5 bases from J, the gap between germline ends came to 11 bases. The CDR3 spells CASSLVVGLTEAFF. CDR3 DNA: TGTGCCAGCAGCTTAGTGGTGGGGCTGACTGAAGCTTTCTTT.

This chain's CDR3 is CASSQRTSQDYEQYF. CDR3 nucleotide sequence: TGCGCCAGCAGCCAGCGGACTAGCCAAGACTACGAGCAGTACTTC. The chain is built from TRBV4-1 and TRBJ2-7; TRBD2 matches 8 bases. Germline CDR1 is MGHRA and CDR2 is YSYEKL. The CDR3 extends over 15 amino acids. Unmatched junction bases numbered 7, after V lost 3 bases and J lost 3 bases.

The chain joins TRBV6-1 to TRBJ1-5; the match to TRBD1 covers 8 bases. V dropped 6 bases and J dropped 4; count of bases not matched to a gene: 8. CDR1 and CDR2 from the germline V gene are MNHNS and SASEGT. The CDR3 has 15 residues. CDR3 region: CASRTDRVGNQPQHF. CDR3 nucleotides: TGTGCCAGCAGGACGGACAGGGTTGGGAATCAGCCCCAGCATTTT.